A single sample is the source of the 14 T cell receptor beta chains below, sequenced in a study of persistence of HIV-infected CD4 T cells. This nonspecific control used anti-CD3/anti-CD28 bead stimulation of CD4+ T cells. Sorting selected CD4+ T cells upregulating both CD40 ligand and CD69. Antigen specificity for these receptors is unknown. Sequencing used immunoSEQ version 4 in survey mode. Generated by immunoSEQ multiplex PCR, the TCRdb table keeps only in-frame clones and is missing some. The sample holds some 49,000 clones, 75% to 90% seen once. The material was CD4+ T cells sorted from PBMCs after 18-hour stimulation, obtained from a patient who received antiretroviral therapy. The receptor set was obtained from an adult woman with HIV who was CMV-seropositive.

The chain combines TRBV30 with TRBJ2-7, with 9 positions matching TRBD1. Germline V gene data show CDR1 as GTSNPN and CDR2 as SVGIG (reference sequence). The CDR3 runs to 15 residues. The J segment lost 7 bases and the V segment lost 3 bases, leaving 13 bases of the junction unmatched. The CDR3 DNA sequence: TGTGCCTGGAGACTCCGGGACAGGGTTGTTGGTGAGCAGTACTTC. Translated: CAWRLRDRVVGEQYF.

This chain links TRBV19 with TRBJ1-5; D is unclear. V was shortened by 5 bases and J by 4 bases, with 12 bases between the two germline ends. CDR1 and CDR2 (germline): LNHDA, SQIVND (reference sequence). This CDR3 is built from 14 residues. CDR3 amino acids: CASSWAPGNQPQHF. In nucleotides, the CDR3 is TGTGCCAGTAGTTGGGCCCCGGGGAATCAGCCCCAGCATTTT.

The DNA of the CDR3 is TGCGCCAGCAACCTAGCGGGGGGGACAGATACGCAGTATTTT. This sequence encodes CASNLAGGTDTQYF. This rearrangement joins TRBV4-1 to TRBJ2-3; TRBD2 matches at 12 bases. Germline CDR1 reads MGHRA; CDR2 reads YSYEKL. CDR3 length equals 14 residues. V shed 7 bases and J 3 bases; nucleotides not matched to a gene: 2.

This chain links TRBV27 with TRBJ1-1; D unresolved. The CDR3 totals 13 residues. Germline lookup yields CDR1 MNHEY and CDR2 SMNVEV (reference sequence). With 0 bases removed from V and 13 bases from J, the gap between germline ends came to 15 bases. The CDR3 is CASSLSGVGPHFF. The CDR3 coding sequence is TGTGCCAGCAGTTTATCCGGTGTCGGGCCCCATTTCTTT.

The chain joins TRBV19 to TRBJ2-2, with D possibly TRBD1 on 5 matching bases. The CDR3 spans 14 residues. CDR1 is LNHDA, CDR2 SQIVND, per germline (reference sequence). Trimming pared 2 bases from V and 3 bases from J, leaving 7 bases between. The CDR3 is CASSIYRHTGELFF. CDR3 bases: TGTGCCAGTAGTATATACAGGCACACCGGGGAGCTGTTTTTT.

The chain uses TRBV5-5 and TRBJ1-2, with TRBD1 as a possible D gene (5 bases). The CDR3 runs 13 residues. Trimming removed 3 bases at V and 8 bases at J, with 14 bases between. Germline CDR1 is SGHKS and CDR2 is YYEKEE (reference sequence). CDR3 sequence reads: CASSWERSGGYTF. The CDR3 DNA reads TGTGCCAGCAGCTGGGAACGGTCAGGGGGCTACACCTTC.

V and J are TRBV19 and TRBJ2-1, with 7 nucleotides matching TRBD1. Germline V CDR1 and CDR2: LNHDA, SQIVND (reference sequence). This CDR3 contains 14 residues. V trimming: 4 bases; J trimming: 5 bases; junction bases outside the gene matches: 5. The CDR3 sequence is CASSRQGTNNEQFF. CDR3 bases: TGTGCCAGTAGTAGACAGGGAACGAACAATGAGCAGTTCTTC.

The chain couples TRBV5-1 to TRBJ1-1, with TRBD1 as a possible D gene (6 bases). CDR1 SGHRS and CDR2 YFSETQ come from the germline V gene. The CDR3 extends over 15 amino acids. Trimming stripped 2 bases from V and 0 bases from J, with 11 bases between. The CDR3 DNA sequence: TGCGCCAGCAGCTTTGGGCAGGGGATGAACACTGAAGCTTTCTTT. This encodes CASSFGQGMNTEAFF.

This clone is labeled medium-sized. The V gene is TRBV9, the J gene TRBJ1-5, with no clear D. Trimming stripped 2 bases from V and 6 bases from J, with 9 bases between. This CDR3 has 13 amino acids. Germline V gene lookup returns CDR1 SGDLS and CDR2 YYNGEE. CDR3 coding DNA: TGTGCCAGCAGCGTGGACCCCTCTCAGCCCCAGCATTTT. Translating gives CASSVDPSQPQHF.

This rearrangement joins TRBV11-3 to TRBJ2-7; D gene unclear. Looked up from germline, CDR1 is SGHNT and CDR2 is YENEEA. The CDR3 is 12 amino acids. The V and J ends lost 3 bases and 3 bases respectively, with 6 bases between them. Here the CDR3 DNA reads TGTGCCAGCAGCTTGGGTCGCTACGAGCAGTACTTC. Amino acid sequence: CASSLGRYEQYF.

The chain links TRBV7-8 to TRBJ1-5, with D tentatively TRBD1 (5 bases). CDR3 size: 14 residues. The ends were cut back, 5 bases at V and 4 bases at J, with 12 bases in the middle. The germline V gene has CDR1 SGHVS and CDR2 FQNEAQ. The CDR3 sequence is CASSPTSGNQPQHF. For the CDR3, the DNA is TGTGCCAGCAGCCCAACGTCAGGGAATCAGCCCCAGCATTTT.

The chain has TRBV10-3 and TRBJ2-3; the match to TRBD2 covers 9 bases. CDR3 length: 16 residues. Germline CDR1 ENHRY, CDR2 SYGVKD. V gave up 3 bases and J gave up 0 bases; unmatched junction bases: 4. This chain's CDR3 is CAISDLTSGSTDTQYF. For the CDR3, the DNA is TGTGCCATCAGTGACCTGACTAGCGGAAGCACAGATACGCAGTATTTT.

The CDR3 sequence: CSARNSEAFF. For the CDR3, the DNA is TGCAGTGCTAGAAATTCTGAAGCTTTCTTT. This chain joins TRBV20-1 and TRBJ1-1; D remains ambiguous. This CDR3 is 10 amino acids long. V lost 2 bases to trimming and J lost 6 bases, with 4 bases between them. Germline V lookup: CDR1 DFQATT, CDR2 SNEGSKA (reference sequence).

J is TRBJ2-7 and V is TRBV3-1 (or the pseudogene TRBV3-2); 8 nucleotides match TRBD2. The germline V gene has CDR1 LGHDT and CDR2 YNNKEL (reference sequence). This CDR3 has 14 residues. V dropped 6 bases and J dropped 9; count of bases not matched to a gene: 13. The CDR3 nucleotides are TGTGCCAGCAGTCCCGGGACGGGAGGGGTAGGGCAGTACTTC. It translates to CASSPGTGGVGQYF.